This entry lists 17 T cell receptor beta chains sequenced from one sample in a study of blood T cell repertoires in COVID-19. Clones were read by immunoSEQ multiplex PCR, and TCRdb kept only the in-frame ones, dropping some. The sample consists of 140,000 or so clones, around 81% of them appearing once. The sequencing input was peripheral blood. These receptors originate from a human donor in a cohort sampled during active COVID-19.

This rearrangement joins TRBV5-1 to TRBJ2-7; 9 bases map to TRBD2. The CDR3 contains 18 residues. Losses at the gene ends were 0 bases for V and 0 bases for J; bases not matched to a gene: 10. Per germline, CDR1 SGHRS and CDR2 YFSETQ. CDR3 protein: CASSLGREGQRSSYEQYF. The CDR3 bases are TGCGCCAGCAGCTTGGGGCGGGAGGGCCAAAGAAGCTCCTACGAGCAGTACTTC.

Here the CDR3 reads CASSMGLAISYEQYF. The CDR3 coding sequence is TGTGCCAGTAGTATGGGGCTAGCGATCTCCTACGAGCAGTACTTC. The genes are TRBV19 and TRBJ2-7, with D possibly TRBD2 on 6 matching bases. Trimming stripped 3 bases from V and 0 bases from J, with 12 bases between. Germline loops: CDR1 LNHDA, CDR2 SQIVND (reference sequence). This CDR3 is 15 amino acids long.

The chain links TRBV29-1 to TRBJ2-3; D possibly uses TRBD1 or TRBD2 (7 bases each). This CDR3 region has 16 residues. Germline-derived CDR1 and CDR2 are SQVTM and ANQGSEA. Trimming left V 7 bases short and J 1 base short, with 21 bases between. CDR3 region: CSGGGRQGSRTDTQYF. In nucleotides, the CDR3 is TGCAGCGGGGGAGGGCGACAGGGAAGTCGCACAGATACGCAGTATTTT.

The chain has TRBV19 and TRBJ1-2; the match to TRBD1 covers 7 bases. Losses at the gene ends were 3 bases for V and 2 bases for J; bases not matched to a gene: 3. From germline, CDR1 is LNHDA and CDR2 SQIVND (reference sequence). The CDR3 is made up of 14 amino acids. In DNA form, the CDR3 reads TGTGCCAGTAGTATTGGGACAGAGAACTATGGCTACACCTTC. This sequence encodes CASSIGTENYGYTF.

The V call is TRBV4-3, the J call TRBJ1-2, with 8 bases matching TRBD1. The CDR3 consists of 16 residues. V lost 0 bases, J lost 2 bases, and 5 bases stayed unmatched. The germline gives CDR1 LGHNA, CDR2 YSLEER. Here the CDR3 reads CASSQESQGENYGYTF. In nucleotides, the CDR3 is TGCGCCAGCAGCCAAGAGTCACAGGGGGAAAACTATGGCTACACCTTC.

This chain joins TRBV9 and TRBJ1-1; D perhaps matches TRBD1 (6 bases). The V end was cut by 0 bases, the J end by 0 bases, with 12 bases between. CDR3 length: 16 residues. The V gene's germline CDR1 is SGDLS and CDR2 YYNGEE. In DNA form, the CDR3 reads TGTGCCAGCAGCGTAGGAGGGGGACCAATGAACACTGAAGCTTTCTTT. Its translation is CASSVGGGPMNTEAFF.

V and J are TRBV7-2 and TRBJ1-6; 7 nucleotides line up with TRBD1. The CDR3 runs to 14 residues. Losses at the gene ends were 5 bases for V and 6 bases for J; bases not matched to a gene: 4. Germline lookup yields CDR1 SGHTA and CDR2 FQGNSA. This chain's CDR3 is CASSPGQPNSPLHF. The CDR3 DNA reads as TGTGCCAGCAGCCCGGGACAGCCTAATTCACCCCTCCACTTT. The whole variable domain, remainder taken from reference TRBV7-2 and TRBJ1-6, is GAGVSQSPSNKVTEKGKDVELRCDPISGHTALYWYRQSLGQGLEFLIYFQGNSAPDKSGLPSDRFSAERTGGSVSTLTIQRTQQEDSAVYLCASSPGQPNSPLHFGNGTRLTVT.

This rearrangement joins TRBV7-8 to TRBJ1-2, with D perhaps TRBD1 (5 bases). V shed 3 bases and J shed 8 bases, with 19 bases lying between them. The CDR3 contains 15 residues. Germline CDR1 and CDR2: SGHVS and FQNEAQ. The CDR3 DNA follows: TGTGCCAGCAGCTTCCCCCGCGGGGCGCAGGACGGCTACACCTTC. Its protein is CASSFPRGAQDGYTF.

This clone was found once. This chain joins TRBV7-8 and TRBJ2-7, with TRBD1 identical over 7 bases. Trimming cost V 4 bases and J 0 bases; bases outside gene matches: 3. The CDR3 contains 14 residues. Germline V gives CDR1 SGHVS, CDR2 FQNEAQ. The DNA for the CDR3 is TGTGCCAGCAGCTCCGGGACAGCCTCCTACGAGCAGTACTTC. It encodes CASSSGTASYEQYF.

This clone was detected only once. The chain has TRBV9 and TRBJ1-4; 7 bases map to TRBD1. The CDR3 loop spans 17 amino acids. The J segment lost 5 bases and the V segment lost 2 bases, leaving 12 bases of the junction unmatched. CDR1 SGDLS and CDR2 YYNGEE come from the germline V gene. The CDR3 loop reads CASSVDGGQRGNEKLFF. Here the CDR3 DNA reads TGTGCCAGCAGCGTCGATGGGGGACAGAGGGGAAATGAAAAACTGTTTTTT.

J is TRBJ2-5 and V is TRBV7-2, with 11 bases matching TRBD2. The V gene's germline CDR1 is SGHTA and CDR2 FQGNSA. V lost 1 base, J lost 1 base, and 5 bases stayed unmatched. CDR3 size: 17 residues. CDR3 amino acids: CASSLVGSGRAQETQYF. In DNA form, the CDR3 reads TGTGCCAGCAGCTTAGTGGGTAGCGGGAGGGCCCAAGAGACCCAGTACTTC.

The genes are TRBV2 and TRBJ1-4; 12 nucleotides agree with TRBD1. J gave up 7 bases and V 6 bases, and 6 bases lay outside the gene matches. The germline CDR1 and CDR2 sequences are SNHLY and FYNNEI. This CDR3 is 15 amino acids long. The CDR3 reads CASSEGQGAAEKLFF. Here the CDR3 DNA reads TGTGCCAGCAGCGAGGGACAGGGGGCTGCTGAAAAACTGTTTTTT.

In nucleotides, the CDR3 is TGCGCCAGCGTCACCTCCGGGACATTGAACACTGAAGCTTTCTTT. This encodes CASVTSGTLNTEAFF. V gene TRBV4-1 combines with J gene TRBJ1-1; the D gene is possibly TRBD1 (6 bases). Germline loops: CDR1 MGHRA, CDR2 YSYEKL. CDR3 length: 15 residues. V was trimmed by 8 bases and J by 0 bases, leaving 16 bases between them.

This chain uses TRBV28 with TRBJ2-7; D gene ambiguous. This CDR3 contains 11 residues. Germline V CDR1 and CDR2: MDHEN, SYDVKM. The V and J ends lost 6 bases and 0 bases respectively, with 3 bases between them. The CDR3 reads CASRYSYEQYF. In nucleotides, the CDR3 is TGTGCCAGCAGATACTCCTACGAGCAGTACTTC.

The chain carries TRBV7-8 and TRBJ2-1; tentative D call: TRBD2 (6 bases). The CDR3 is 16 residues long. CDR1 SGHVS and CDR2 FQNEAQ come from the germline V gene. V was trimmed by 3 bases and J by 0 bases, leaving 12 bases between them. CDR3 protein: CASSFRLGGSYNEQFF. CDR3 nucleotides: TGTGCCAGCAGCTTCAGACTAGGCGGCTCCTACAATGAGCAGTTCTTC.

The chain combines TRBV2 with TRBJ1-6, with 7 bases matching TRBD1. Unmatched junction bases numbered 5, after V lost 7 bases and J lost 8 bases. This CDR3 has 13 amino acids. Germline CDR1 SNHLY, CDR2 FYNNEI. CDR3 DNA: TGTGCCAGCAACCAGGGGGTAGATTCACCCCTCCACTTT. This codes for CASNQGVDSPLHF.

This CDR3 is CASSPPTSGSHEQYF. DNA of the CDR3: TGTGCCAGCAGCCCACCGACTAGCGGGAGCCACGAGCAGTACTTC. The V call is TRBV7-9, the J call TRBJ2-7, with 12 bases aligning to TRBD2. The CDR3 totals 15 residues. CDR1 and CDR2 from the germline V gene are SEHNR and FQNEAQ (reference sequence). Trimming took 5 bases from V and 5 from J; bases not matched to a gene: 7.